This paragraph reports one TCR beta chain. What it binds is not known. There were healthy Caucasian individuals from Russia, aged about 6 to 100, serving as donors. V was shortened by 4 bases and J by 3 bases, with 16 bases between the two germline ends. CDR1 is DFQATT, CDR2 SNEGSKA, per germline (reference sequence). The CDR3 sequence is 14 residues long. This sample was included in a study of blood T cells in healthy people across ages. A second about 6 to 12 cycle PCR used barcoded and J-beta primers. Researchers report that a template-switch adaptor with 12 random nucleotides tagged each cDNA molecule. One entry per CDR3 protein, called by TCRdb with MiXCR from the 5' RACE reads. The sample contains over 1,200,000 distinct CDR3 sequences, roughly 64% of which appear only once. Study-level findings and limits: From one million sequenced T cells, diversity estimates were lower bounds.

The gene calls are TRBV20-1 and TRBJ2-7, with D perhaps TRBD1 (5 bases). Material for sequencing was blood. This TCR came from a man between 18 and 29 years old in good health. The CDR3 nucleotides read TGCAGTGCTACAGGGCCAAGGATTGACTACGAGCAGTACTTC. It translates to CSATGPRIDYEQYF.